The rows below give T cell receptor beta chains drawn from one sample of a study of cytomegalovirus exposure and HLA in healthy donors. Sequenced by immunoSEQ multiplex PCR; TCRdb stores in-frame clones only, minus some. Here the sample spans about 130,000 clones, around 85% being singletons. The sequenced material came from PBMCs. These receptors were taken from a boy aged 5-17 years in good health and CMV-seronegative. Each CDR3 is given without its conserved first and last residue. Not every row has a clone size; where given, it reads once, few, many or a size class.

V gene,clone size,CDR3 length,CDR3 protein
TRBV11-2,.,16,ASSFGGFMGQGAHEQY
TRBV5-1,.,13,ASSETGVSPYEQY
TRBV6-6,.,9,ASKYGRELF
TRBV7-2,.,12,ASIREASVNEQF
TRBV5-1,.,13,ASSLGQGDSGELF
TRBV1,.,12,TSFRGTITGELF
TRBV11-3,.,13,ASSLRTSKMHEQY
TRBV5-6,.,14,ASSLEYGGGSYGQY
TRBV27,.,10,ASSFLNNEQF
TRBV4-1,few,14,ASSDRTGFSITEAF
TRBV11-2,.,14,ASSHIAGGRIYEQY
TRBV11-2,.,10,ASSPPAREQY
TRBV7-3,.,13,ASSLSGGALETQY
TRBV7-6,.,11,ASSPWRDHGYT
TRBV4-1,.,13,ASSLSGGYTGELF
TRBV25-1,.,13,ASSDPTAIQETQY
TRBV7-2,.,13,ATSFTSGRGETQY
TRBV29-1,.,13,SVEGGRGHQETQY
TRBV5-6,.,17,ASSSSGAGAVPSSYEQH
TRBV5-4,.,16,ASYTRFGAGGPTDTQY
TRBV27,.,13,ASSPRRDTNEKLF
TRBV5-4,.,14,ASSLVGGVDPGELF
TRBV7-6,.,15,ASSPTRTGDSYNEQF
TRBV2,.,11,ASPRSGTGELF
TRBV11-2,few,11,ASSSDLKETQY
TRBV19,once,13,ASSIQAGLNTEAF
TRBV15,.,12,ATSRDLTDTEAF
TRBV6-1,.,13,ASSDDSLMNTEAF
TRBV7-8,.,14,ASSPLGQGARQPQH
TRBV5-4,few,9,ATGTSAEAF
TRBV9,.,15,ASSPTLSGVSSYEQY
TRBV6-5,once,12,ASRAPGQGLGYT
TRBV7-6,.,12,ASSIGQGSEKLF
TRBV6-5,.,13,ASSSVREGGFEQY
TRBV5-1,.,12,ASSLGGQTGELF
TRBV5-4,once,13,ASSSDRERNSEAF
TRBV18,once,12,ASSPAGGNQPQH
TRBV7-2,.,13,ASSLTGSPRRGYT
TRBV27,.,12,ASSLVAGRYEQY
TRBV2,.,15,ASSGRRRDYGNQPQH
TRBV7-2,.,13,ASSFRGGPQETQY
TRBV7-3,once,11,ASSLKPEAEAF
TRBV5-8,.,11,ASNADLNYGYT
TRBV27,.,13,ASSLTSSNSYEQY
TRBV25-1,.,13,ASSDIGTGNEKLF
TRBV5-1,few,12,ASSLAPGRQPQH
TRBV27,.,12,ASSPAGTKYEQY
TRBV28,.,14,ASSSRGEKAKNIQY
TRBV7-2,.,13,ASSPQGATNEKLF
TRBV2,.,12,ASRQGPVNYGYT
TRBV5-3,.,14,ARSSDRGRLGWGYT
TRBV19,.,11,ASSNTGIYEQY
TRBV19,.,11,AGGGYSNQPQH
TRBV7-9,.,11,ASSLDGIHEQF
TRBV4-3,few,17,ASSQGQGLAGGNTGELF
TRBV5-4,few,11,ASSLQGADGYT
TRBV4-3,.,13,ASSQEEGGGTEAF
TRBV7-2,.,13,ASSSPFEVPDTQY
TRBV5-1,.,13,ASSPRDTAAPEAF
TRBV5-1,.,12,ASSSGTGVETQY